This T cell receptor (beta chain) was identified during a study of cytomegalovirus exposure and HLA in healthy donors. Overall study findings and caveats: Several of the most significant clusters appeared, in a later analysis, to be linked to common viral pathogens. According to the study, around 150 TCR beta chains were cytomegalovirus-associated. Donors were assumed by presence/absence analyses to have roughly uniform sequencing depth.

Both 60 Vbeta primers and 13 Jbeta primers went into the PCR. TCRdb's copy holds only in-frame clones and misses some; the assay was immunoSEQ multiplex PCR. This table has approximately 160,000 clones, approximately 81% appearing once. In regard to this clone: No antigen is known for it.

V was cut by 4 bases and J by 1 base, with 5 bases left in between. CDR3 size: 12 residues. Looked up from germline, CDR1 is LNHNV and CDR2 is YYDKDF (reference sequence). This sequence was found in a male donor in good health and CMV-seronegative. This chain joins TRBV15 and TRBJ2-7; D is unclear. The specimen was PBMCs. The CDR3 loop reads CATSTTSYEQYF. For the CDR3, the DNA is TGTGCCACCAGCACTACGTCCTACGAGCAGTACTTC.